The T cell receptor beta chain under discussion was sequenced for a study of shared clonotypes between healthy human individuals. The V end was cut by 5 bases, the J end by 2 bases, with 12 bases between. This CDR3 contains 15 residues. Germline V CDR1 and CDR2: LNHNV, YYDKDF (reference sequence). Evenly divided among several immunoSEQ plates was the genomic DNA of each subset. Some clones are missing from TCRdb's copy, which holds only in-frame ones; the method was immunoSEQ multiplex PCR. This sample has about 800,000 clones; 90% to 98% occur once, and the top ten carry about 0.21%. Naive CD8 cells, CD45RO-negative and positively selected for CCR7, excluded terminally differentiated effector memory CD45RA+ cells.

The sequence came from a man younger than 40 in good health. The chain links TRBV15 to TRBJ2-2; possibly TRBD2 for D (6 bases). Sequencing was carried out using naive CD8+ T cells sorted from blood. In nucleotides, the CDR3 is TGTGCCACCAGCGCCCGGGCGGGAAACACCGGGGAGCTGTTTTTT. Its protein product is CATSARAGNTGELFF.